The next 21 T cell receptor beta chains were all read from a single sample in a study of T-cell reconstitution after alpha-beta-depleted transplantation in children. Preparation of the TCRbeta library used unique molecular identifiers. TCRdb redid the calling of the PCR reads with MiXCR, one entry per CDR3 protein. The sample lists fewer than 700,000 distinct CDR3 sequences, approximately 22% seen once, with roughly an eighth in the top ten. The source was PBMCs, mostly from graft donor cells, collected 360 days after TCRalphabeta/CD19-depleted stem cell transplant. These receptors were obtained from a boy under two years old who had a stem cell transplant for acute myeloid leukemia, so the T cells may come from the graft donor.

This chain links TRBV14 with TRBJ1-2, with D tentatively TRBD1 (6 bases). Germline V gene lookup returns CDR1 SGHDN and CDR2 FVKESK. CDR3 length: 14 residues. Trimming pared 4 bases from V and 4 bases from J, leaving 13 bases between. Written as DNA, the CDR3 is TGTGCCAGCAGCCGGACAGCAACTCTCTATGGCTACACCTTC. The encoded protein is CASSRTATLYGYTF.

V gene TRBV27 combines with J gene TRBJ2-3; D is unclear. Looked up from germline, CDR1 is MNHEY and CDR2 is SMNVEV (reference sequence). Trimming left V 0 bases short and J 2 bases short, with 6 bases between. The CDR3 sequence is 14 residues long. CDR3 in amino acids: CASSLSSVTDTQYF. DNA for the CDR3: TGTGCCAGCAGTTTATCATCGGTCACAGATACGCAGTATTTT.

The CDR3 protein is CASSAVPVLNTGELFF. The CDR3 nucleotides are TGCGCCAGCAGCGCCGTTCCGGTCCTGAACACCGGGGAGCTGTTTTTT. V usage is TRBV5-1 and J usage is TRBJ2-2; D is unresolved. The germline V gene encodes CDR1 SGHRS and CDR2 YFSETQ. This CDR3 is built from 16 residues. The V gene lost 4 bases and the J gene lost 1 base, with 14 bases spanning the gap.

This clonotype occurred a few times. This rearrangement joins TRBV20-1 to TRBJ2-1; maybe TRBD1 (5 bases). V was pared by 2 bases and J by 10 bases, with 12 bases between. The length of the CDR3 is 12 residues. The germline gives CDR1 DFQATT, CDR2 SNEGSKA (reference sequence). This CDR3 is CSARILTGEQFF. In nucleotides, the CDR3 is TGCAGTGCTAGAATACTTACAGGAGAGCAGTTCTTC.

This clonotype was picked up a small number of times. V gene TRBV12-3 or TRBV12-4 combines with J gene TRBJ1-2; D not certain. The CDR3 is made up of 16 amino acids. V was shortened by 6 bases and J by 1 base, with 18 bases between the two germline ends. Here the CDR3 reads CASSISGGPLNYGYTF. CDR3 sequence (DNA): TGTGCCAGCAGCATAAGTGGAGGTCCCCTTAACTATGGCTACACCTTC.

This clonotype was detected a few times. The chain has TRBV5-5 and TRBJ2-7; D call uncertain. V lost 0 bases and J lost 6, with 13 bases in between. Germline V gives CDR1 SGHKS, CDR2 YYEKEE (reference sequence). The CDR3 is 14 amino acids. CDR3 in DNA: TGTGCCAGCAGCTTGGTGACACCCTCCGGCGAGCAGTACTTC. Its translation is CASSLVTPSGEQYF.

This clonotype has more than one count but fewer than ten. The rearrangement joins TRBV6-1 to TRBJ2-7; D might be TRBD1 or TRBD2, each matching 5 bases. The CDR3 extends over 14 amino acids. Germline-derived CDR1 and CDR2 are MNHNS and SASEGT. Trimming cost V 3 bases and J 4 bases, with 13 bases left between them. The DNA of the CDR3 is TGTGCCAGCAGTGAGTGGGACGATTCATACGAGCAGTACGTC. It yields the protein CASSEWDDSYEQYV.

This clonotype showed up just a few times. The gene calls are TRBV19 and TRBJ2-1; 7 bases agree with TRBD2. With 5 bases clipped from V and 5 bases from J, the junction kept 6 bases outside the gene matches. This CDR3 is built from 14 residues. Germline CDR1 reads LNHDA; CDR2 reads SQIVND (reference sequence). The CDR3 is CASSFLAVHNEQFF. CDR3 bases: TGTGCCAGTAGTTTCCTAGCGGTCCACAATGAGCAGTTCTTC.

This clonotype has only a few counts. This chain joins TRBV6-2 or TRBV6-3 and TRBJ2-5, with D perhaps TRBD1 (5 bases). The CDR3 length is 19 residues. V lost 4 bases, J lost 0 bases, and 24 bases lay in between. The germline V gene encodes CDR1 MNHEY and CDR2 SVGEGT. CDR3 in DNA: TGTGCCAGCAGTTCTAGTAGGGGAAGTCTCGGACGGTACCAAGAGACCCAGTACTTC. Residues: CASSSSRGSLGRYQETQYF.

This chain connects TRBV7-2 to TRBJ2-7; D ambiguous. The V and J ends lost 2 bases and 0 bases respectively, with 8 bases between them. This CDR3 region has 14 residues. CDR1 and CDR2 from the germline V gene are SGHTA and FQGNSA. The CDR3, as DNA: TGTGCCAGCAGCTTATTACAGAACTCCTACGAGCAGTACTTC. Translation: CASSLLQNSYEQYF.

This chain uses TRBV3-1 with TRBJ2-6; D is uncertain. The CDR3 extends over 18 amino acids. Germline CDR1 reads LGHDT; CDR2 reads YNNKEL (reference sequence). V was clipped by 0 bases and J by 2 bases, with 14 bases between them. This CDR3 is CASSQEAAPGPGANVLTF. The CDR3 region has the DNA TGTGCCAGCAGCCAAGAGGCTGCACCAGGACCTGGGGCCAACGTCCTGACTTTC.

This clonotype was observed many times. The rearrangement joins TRBV10-3 to TRBJ2-1, with D possibly matching TRBD2 (5 bases). Germline CDR1 reads ENHRY; CDR2 reads SYGVKD. This CDR3 is 14 amino acids long. Trimming cost V 3 bases and J 3 bases, with 9 bases left between them. The DNA for the CDR3 is TGTGCCATCAGTGATCGAGCGGACTACAATGAGCAGTTCTTC. The encoded protein is CAISDRADYNEQFF.

This clonotype was observed a few times. The chain carries TRBV7-2 and TRBJ2-5; 8 bases map to TRBD2. CDR1 is SGHTA, CDR2 FQGNSA, per germline. J gave up 7 bases and V 5 bases, and 15 bases lay outside the gene matches. The CDR3 covers 16 residues. CDR3 loop: CASSPGGGGYFGTQYF. DNA of the CDR3: TGTGCCAGCAGCCCCGGGGGGGGAGGCTATTTTGGGACCCAGTACTTC.

This clonotype was seen at least ten times. This chain links TRBV10-3 with TRBJ2-7, with D unresolved. In germline, CDR1 is ENHRY, CDR2 SYGVKD. The CDR3 sequence is 12 residues long. V lost 3 bases and J lost 2, with 5 bases in between. CDR3 amino acids: CAISDRTYEQYV. CDR3 sequence (DNA): TGTGCCATCAGTGACCGAACCTACGAGCAGTACGTC.

This chain connects TRBV12-3 or TRBV12-4 to TRBJ1-1, with 8 bases lining up with TRBD1. This CDR3 region has 17 residues. V dropped 8 bases and J dropped 6; count of bases not matched to a gene: 20. In DNA, the CDR3 is TGTGCCAGCTCAGGTAGCGGGGCAGGGGGCTTATGGGCTGAAGCTTTCTTT. It translates to CASSGSGAGGLWAEAFF.

This chain links TRBV12-3 or TRBV12-4 with TRBJ2-2; 7 nucleotides match TRBD1. There are 14 residues in the CDR3. J gave up 5 bases and V 8 bases, and 8 bases lay outside the gene matches. The CDR3 DNA is TGTGCCAGCCGAGGGACAGAAAAGACCGGGGAGCTGTTTTTT. This codes for CASRGTEKTGELFF.

The chain links TRBV5-1 to TRBJ2-3; D is possibly TRBD1 (6 bases). The CDR3 covers 15 residues. Germline V gene lookup returns CDR1 SGHRS and CDR2 YFSETQ. Trimming removed 1 base from V and 4 bases from J, with 13 bases in between. CDR3 sequence: CASSLRAGVADTQYF. The DNA of the CDR3 is TGCGCCAGCAGCTTGCGGGCAGGGGTGGCAGATACGCAGTATTTT.

V usage is TRBV11-2 and J usage is TRBJ2-6; D possibly matches TRBD1 or TRBD2 (5 bases each). CDR3 length: 16 amino acids. CDR1 and CDR2 (germline): SGHAT, FQNNGV. The ends were cut back, 4 bases at V and 4 bases at J, with 14 bases in the middle. Written as DNA, the CDR3 is TGTGCCAGCAGCTCCCGAGGGGTAACCGGGGCCAACGTCCTGACTTTC. It codes for CASSSRGVTGANVLTF.

This clonotype showed up many times. The chain joins TRBV7-9 to TRBJ2-5; D not resolved. V was trimmed by 8 bases and J by 1 base, leaving 2 bases between them. CDR1 SEHNR and CDR2 FQNEAQ come from the germline V gene (reference sequence). The CDR3 covers 10 residues. The CDR3 coding sequence is TGTGCCAGCGGCCAAGAGACCCAGTACTTC. Translation: CASGQETQYF.

This clonotype was detected only a few times. This chain joins TRBV20-1 and TRBJ2-7; D assignment may be TRBD1 or TRBD2 (5 bases each). CDR1 is DFQATT and CDR2 is SNEGSKA in the germline V gene (reference sequence). This CDR3 is built from 15 residues. Trimming pared 8 bases from V and 7 bases from J, leaving 27 bases between. CDR3 residues: CSWAQLRGLAGEQYV. CDR3 bases: TGCAGTTGGGCCCAGCTCCGGGGCCTAGCAGGGGAGCAGTACGTC.

This clonotype came up a few times. The chain is built from TRBV6-5 and TRBJ2-7, with D hard to call. Trimming removed 2 bases from V and 2 bases from J, with 7 bases in between. This CDR3 has 13 residues. The germline CDR1 and CDR2 sequences are MNHEY and SVGAGI. CDR3 sequence reads: CASSYGLTYEQYF. The CDR3 nucleotides read TGTGCCAGCAGTTACGGTTTGACCTACGAGCAGTACTTC.